This T cell receptor (beta chain) was documented in a study of T-cell reconstitution after alpha-beta-depleted transplantation in children. A library of TCRbeta sequences, prepared with unique molecular identifiers, was generated. TCRdb processed the PCR reads anew with MiXCR; each CDR3 protein has one entry. The sample lists about 400,000 distinct CDR3 sequences; 20% were seen once. The germline V gene has CDR1 DFQATT and CDR2 SNEGSKA (reference sequence). The CDR3 extends over 14 amino acids. V lost 2 bases to trimming and J lost 6 bases, with 17 bases between them. This clonotype was counted many times.

The sequence derives from a human donor who donated a stem cell graft to a child with acute myeloid leukemia. The source was PBMCs from the stem cell graft donor, collected from the stem cell graft. The chain links TRBV20-1 to TRBJ2-7, with D perhaps matching TRBD1 or TRBD2 (5 bases each). The chain's CDR3 is CSARKGTLSPEQYF. The DNA of the CDR3 is TGCAGTGCTAGAAAGGGGACCCTATCCCCCGAGCAGTACTTC.